One sample yielded the 23 T cell receptor beta chains listed below, sequenced in a study of cytomegalovirus exposure and HLA in healthy donors (dated by TCRdb to about 2017). The library was generated by the immunoSEQ multiplex PCR assay. TCRdb carries this immuneACCESS record with in-frame sequences only. Its versions omit some clonotypes, under half of them owing to an unresolved V gene in the studies checked, with the rest unexplained. This sample gives some 140,000 clones in total; 80% to 90% of them show up just once. In total, the top ten clones hold more than 20% of the sample. The sequenced sample consisted of PBMCs. The receptors shown here come from a man aged 18 to 35 in good health and CMV-seropositive.

This clone was counted between two and nine times. V is TRBV29-1 and J is TRBJ1-1, with D possibly being TRBD1 (5 bases). This CDR3 has 14 amino acids. CDR1 is SQVTM and CDR2 is ANQGSEA in the germline V gene. Trimming took off 6 bases at V and 0 bases at J, with 14 bases between the two ends. In DNA form, the CDR3 reads TGCAGCGTGCGTAGGACACTGATGAACACTGAAGCTTTCTTT. It specifies CSVRRTLMNTEAFF.

The chain employs TRBV2 and TRBJ1-6, with 9 positions matching TRBD1. The CDR3 contains 15 residues. The V and J ends lost 6 bases and 5 bases, in that order; junction bases with no gene match: 5. Germline CDR1 SNHLY, CDR2 FYNNEI. DNA for the CDR3: TGTGCCAGCAGCCTACAGGGGGCGCATAATTCACCCCTCCACTTT. Its protein is CASSLQGAHNSPLHF.

The chain is built from TRBV7-9 and TRBJ1-5; weak D call: TRBD1 (6 bases). Germline V gives CDR1 SEHNR, CDR2 FQNEAQ (reference sequence). The CDR3 has 15 amino acids. V was clipped by 0 bases and J by 4 bases, with 10 bases between them. This CDR3 reads CASSLAGASNQPQHF. The CDR3 DNA sequence: TGTGCCAGCAGCTTAGCGGGGGCCTCTAATCAGCCCCAGCATTTT.

V is TRBV5-6 and J is TRBJ2-2; D is ambiguous. This CDR3 is built from 14 residues. V gave up 0 bases and J gave up 1 base, with 4 bases separating them. Germline assignment: CDR1 SGHDT and CDR2 YYEEEE. The CDR3 sequence is CASSLVRNTGELFF. The CDR3, as DNA: TGTGCCAGCAGCTTGGTGAGGAACACCGGGGAGCTGTTTTTT. The full variable domain, with the rest looked up from reference TRBV5-6 and TRBJ2-2, is DAGVTQSPTHLIKTRGQQVTLRCSPKSGHDTVSWYQQALGQGPQFIFQYYEEEERQRGNFPDRFSGHQFPNYSSELNVNALLLGDSALYLCASSLVRNTGELFFGEGSRLTVL.

The sample holds one count of this clone. The chain combines TRBV13 with TRBJ2-2; 10 positions agree with TRBD1. Germline values: CDR1 PRHDT, CDR2 FYEKMQ (reference sequence). The J segment lost 6 bases and the V segment lost 6 bases, leaving 13 bases of the junction unmatched. This CDR3 contains 17 residues. The DNA of the CDR3 is TGTGCCAGCAGTGGCAACCCGGGACAGGGGTCCTCCGGGGAGCTGTTTTTT. It is translated as CASSGNPGQGSSGELFF.

The chain employs TRBV5-6 and TRBJ2-5; tentatively, D is TRBD2 (7 bases). Germline CDR1 SGHDT, CDR2 YYEEEE. CDR3 length equals 15 residues. The V and J ends lost 7 bases and 5 bases respectively, with 21 bases between them. CDR3 region: CASGNRGALRETQYF. Here the CDR3 DNA reads TGTGCCAGCGGCAACCGGGGGGCGCTTCGGGAGACCCAGTACTTC.

The V call is TRBV10-1, the J call TRBJ2-3; 8 nucleotides align to TRBD2. V was clipped by 8 bases and J by 5 bases; unmatched bases: 6. CDR1 and CDR2 from the germline V gene are WNHNN and SYGVQD (reference sequence). The CDR3 has 13 residues. The CDR3 sequence: CASRGGSGDTQYF. CDR3 nucleotide sequence: TGCGCCAGCCGGGGGGGAAGTGGAGATACGCAGTATTTT.

The chain joins TRBV5-6 to TRBJ1-1; possible D gene TRBD1, 5 bases. The CDR3 extends over 14 amino acids. Germline CDR1 reads SGHDT; CDR2 reads YYEEEE. V lost 1 base to trimming and J lost 12 bases, with 19 bases between them. The CDR3 sequence: CASSLFGASLPSFF. For the CDR3, the DNA is TGTGCCAGCAGCTTGTTTGGGGCCTCCCTCCCATCTTTCTTT.

The gene calls are TRBV6-5 and TRBJ1-2, with 7 bases identical to TRBD1. This CDR3 is 14 amino acids long. CDR1 and CDR2 (germline): MNHEY, SVGAGI. V lost 2 bases to trimming and J lost 4 bases; unmatched junction nucleotides: 4. The CDR3 loop is CASSYQRDSYGYTF. The CDR3 DNA follows: TGTGCCAGCAGTTACCAACGGGACAGCTATGGCTACACCTTC.

V gene TRBV11-2 combines with J gene TRBJ2-7; D remains unclear. The germline CDR1 and CDR2 sequences are SGHAT and FQNNGV. V lost 1 base and J lost 2, with 6 bases in between. This CDR3 is built from 13 residues. DNA of the CDR3: TGTGCCAGCAGCTTAGCCCCAACCTACGAGCAGTACTTC. This encodes CASSLAPTYEQYF.

V gene TRBV18 combines with J gene TRBJ1-2, with 7 bases lining up with TRBD1. The CDR3 is 15 residues long. Trimming cost V 5 bases and J 7 bases; bases outside gene matches: 13. CDR1 and CDR2 from the germline V gene are KGHSH and LQKENI. CDR3 sequence: CASSSLSTGDSGYTF. The CDR3, as DNA: TGTGCCAGCTCATCCCTATCCACAGGGGACTCTGGCTACACCTTC.

DNA for the CDR3: TGCGCCAGCAGCCAAGGGACTAGCATGGAGACCCAGTACTTC. It is translated as CASSQGTSMETQYF. The chain joins TRBV4-3 to TRBJ2-5; 8 bases match TRBD2. This CDR3 has 14 amino acids. Germline V gene lookup returns CDR1 LGHNA and CDR2 YSLEER. V lost 1 base, J lost 5 bases, and 3 bases stayed unmatched.

This rearrangement joins TRBV6-4 to TRBJ2-7; D is uncertain. CDR1 MRHNA and CDR2 SNTAGT come from the germline V gene. V lost 0 bases and J lost 3, with 9 bases in between. This CDR3 spans 14 amino acids. The CDR3 nucleotides are TGTGCCAGCAGTGACTCGGGCAGACGCTACGAGCAGTACTTC. It encodes CASSDSGRRYEQYF.

In this sample, this clone turned up once. As DNA, the CDR3 is TGTGCCAGCAGCCAAGACCGGGACAGCTTCTACGAGCAGTACTTC. This codes for CASSQDRDSFYEQYF. V usage is TRBV14 and J usage is TRBJ2-7, with TRBD1 matching over 7 bases. The CDR3 loop spans 15 amino acids. The germline V gene has CDR1 SGHDN and CDR2 FVKESK. V dropped 0 bases and J dropped 3; count of bases not matched to a gene: 5.

The chain has TRBV9 and TRBJ2-1; TRBD2 matches at 9 bases. Per germline, CDR1 SGDLS and CDR2 YYNGEE. V lost 0 bases and J lost 7; bases outside the gene matches: 5. The CDR3 length is 15 residues. CDR3 nucleotides: TGTGCCAGCAGCGTAGAAGGCGGGAGGGGGAATGAGCAGTTCTTC. Its protein product is CASSVEGGRGNEQFF.

For this clone: Other DNA sequences in the sample encode the same CDR3. This chain joins TRBV4-3 and TRBJ1-5; the match to TRBD1 covers 7 bases. V was clipped by 0 bases and J by 6 bases; unmatched bases: 5. Germline CDR1 is LGHNA and CDR2 is YSLEER. CDR3 size: 15 residues. This CDR3 reads CASSQDRGGGQPQHF. The CDR3 DNA sequence: TGCGCCAGCAGCCAAGATCGAGGGGGCGGTCAGCCCCAGCATTTT.

This clone showed up just once. J is TRBJ1-1 and V is TRBV7-8; D might be TRBD1 (5 bases). The CDR3 spans 12 residues. CDR1 is SGHVS and CDR2 is FQNEAQ in the germline V gene. Between the trimmed V and J ends, which lost 3 bases and 10 bases, there was a span of 12 bases. The CDR3 bases are TGTGCCAGCAGCTTGAGTACAACAGGAGCTTTCTTT. It encodes CASSLSTTGAFF.

This sequence joins TRBV5-6 and TRBJ2-5; perhaps TRBD1 as D (6 bases). Germline V gives CDR1 SGHDT, CDR2 YYEEEE. There are 16 residues in the CDR3. V lost 5 bases and J 1 base, leaving 18 bases between the germline ends. CDR3 DNA: TGTGCCAGCAGTCCTCAGGGGACCCTCCGCCAAGAGACCCAGTACTTC. It yields the protein CASSPQGTLRQETQYF. The full variable domain, its missing parts supplied by reference TRBV5-6 and TRBJ2-5, is DAGVTQSPTHLIKTRGQQVTLRCSPKSGHDTVSWYQQALGQGPQFIFQYYEEEERQRGNFPDRFSGHQFPNYSSELNVNALLLGDSALYLCASSPQGTLRQETQYFGPGTRLLVL.

The chain links TRBV6-6 to TRBJ2-7; perhaps TRBD1 as D (6 bases). V was shortened by 5 bases and J by 5 bases, with 16 bases between the two germline ends. CDR3 size: 14 residues. Germline loops: CDR1 MNHNY, CDR2 SVGAGI (reference sequence). The chain's CDR3 is CASSHRDKGHEQYF. In nucleotides, the CDR3 is TGTGCCAGCAGTCACCGGGACAAAGGCCACGAGCAGTACTTC.

J is TRBJ2-5 and V is TRBV7-3, with D maybe TRBD1 (6 bases). Trimming cost V 0 bases and J 2 bases, with 13 bases left between them. The germline CDR1 and CDR2 sequences are SGHTA and FQGTGA. This CDR3 region has 16 residues. The CDR3 DNA is TGTGCCAGCAGCTTAACGGAAGACAGGATTCAAGAGACCCAGTACTTC. It specifies CASSLTEDRIQETQYF.

The chain is built from TRBV4-3 and TRBJ2-1; 7 bases match TRBD2. This CDR3 region has 15 residues. The V gene end was trimmed by 1 base and the J gene end by 9 bases; junction bases not matched to a gene: 9. Germline V gives CDR1 LGHNA, CDR2 YSLEER. The CDR3 reads CASSQGLGRGGEQFF. CDR3 DNA sequence: TGCGCCAGCAGCCAAGGGCTGGGGAGGGGCGGTGAGCAGTTCTTC.

V usage is TRBV27 and J usage is TRBJ2-1, with unresolved D. V was pared by 8 bases and J by 7 bases, with 9 bases between. The CDR3 loop spans 11 amino acids. Germline CDR1 is MNHEY and CDR2 is SMNVEV (reference sequence). This CDR3 reads CASGSRNEQFF. In DNA, the CDR3 is TGTGCCAGCGGGTCCAGGAATGAGCAGTTCTTC.

This chain connects TRBV9 to TRBJ2-1, with D uncertain. This CDR3 contains 14 residues. V was clipped by 4 bases and J by 10 bases, with 18 bases between them. The V gene's germline CDR1 is SGDLS and CDR2 YYNGEE. CDR3: CASSPVPGDGEQFF. DNA for the CDR3: TGTGCCAGCAGCCCTGTACCAGGTGATGGGGAGCAGTTCTTC.